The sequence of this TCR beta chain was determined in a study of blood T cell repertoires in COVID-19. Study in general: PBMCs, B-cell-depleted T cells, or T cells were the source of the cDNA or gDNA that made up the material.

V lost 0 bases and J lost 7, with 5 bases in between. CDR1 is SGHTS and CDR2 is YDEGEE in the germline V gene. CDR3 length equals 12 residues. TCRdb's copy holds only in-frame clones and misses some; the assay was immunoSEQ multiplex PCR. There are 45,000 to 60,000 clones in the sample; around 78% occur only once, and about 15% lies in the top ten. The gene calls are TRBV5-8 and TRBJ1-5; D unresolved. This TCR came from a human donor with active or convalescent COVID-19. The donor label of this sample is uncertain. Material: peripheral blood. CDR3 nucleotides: TGTGCCAGCAGCTTGGCCCCGCAGCCCCAGCATTTT. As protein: CASSLAPQPQHF. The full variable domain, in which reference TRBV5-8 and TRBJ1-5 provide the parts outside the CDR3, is EAGVTQSPTHLIKTRGQQATLRCSPISGHTSVYWYQQALGLGLQFLLWYDEGEERNRGNFPPRFSGRQFPNYSSELNVNALELEDSALYLCASSLAPQPQHFGDGTRLSIL.